The 32 T cell receptor beta chains below come from one sample, sequenced in a study of human T cells and chemical hapten exposure. Time point denoted: patch test 2, 6 weeks after DPC sensitization. As for treatment: therapeutic diphenylcyclopropenone sensitization with weekly scalp DPC. TCRdb re-called the RACE reads through MiXCR, storing one row per CDR3 protein. Altogether roughly 94,000 distinct CDR3 sequences are present, approximately 9.3% being singletons, with the ten largest covering about 2%. Specimen: whole blood, collected in connection with sensitization to the hapten diphenylcyclopropenone (DPC). Source of these receptors: a woman in her thirties or forties with alopecia areata. Some clones in this sample may be carry-over from other donors' samples.

There are many counts of this clonotype. J is TRBJ2-3 and V is TRBV5-4; TRBD2 agrees at 8 bases. The V gene's germline CDR1 is SGHNT and CDR2 YYREEE (reference sequence). The CDR3 covers 16 residues. J was trimmed by 0 bases and V by 0 bases; bases with no gene match: 3. The CDR3 spells CASSLGSSGSTDTQYF. The CDR3 DNA reads TGTGCCAGCAGCTTGGGGTCTAGCGGGAGCACAGATACGCAGTATTTT.

This clonotype was observed many times. This chain links TRBV4-3 with TRBJ2-3; D uncertain. The CDR3 length is 13 residues. Deletions cut 3 bases from V and 3 bases from J, with 7 bases between. Germline-derived CDR1 and CDR2 are LGHNA and YSLEER. This chain's CDR3 is CASSQLWTDTQYF. CDR3 coding DNA: TGCGCCAGCAGCCAGTTGTGGACAGATACGCAGTATTTT.

This rearrangement joins TRBV18 to TRBJ2-7; D is possibly TRBD1 (6 bases). V lost 7 bases and J 0 bases, leaving 13 bases between the germline ends. The CDR3 consists of 14 residues. CDR1 is KGHSH, CDR2 LQKENI, per germline. The CDR3 region is CASYNDRTSYEQYF. CDR3 DNA sequence: TGTGCCAGCTACAATGACAGGACCTCCTACGAGCAGTACTTC.

This clonotype appeared a few times. The chain couples TRBV28 to TRBJ1-1; D gene unclear. In germline, CDR1 is MDHEN, CDR2 SYDVKM. Trimming took off 4 bases at V and 5 bases at J, with 5 bases between the two ends. This CDR3 spans 11 amino acids. The CDR3 is CASSYRTEAFF. Written as DNA, the CDR3 is TGTGCCAGCAGTTATCGAACTGAAGCTTTCTTT.

The CDR3 bases are TGTGCCAGCAGTTTGGCCGGGCACTACGAGCAGTACTTC. Translated, it gives CASSLAGHYEQYF. The V and J genes are TRBV28 and TRBJ2-7; D not resolved. Trimming left V 3 bases short and J 3 bases short, with 9 bases between. The length of the CDR3 is 13 residues. Germline values: CDR1 MDHEN, CDR2 SYDVKM.

This clonotype was observed at least ten times. The rearrangement joins TRBV28 to TRBJ2-5; D assignment may be TRBD1 or TRBD2 (6 bases each). V was shortened by 2 bases and J by 1 base, with 20 bases between the two germline ends. CDR3 length: 18 amino acids. Germline V lookup: CDR1 MDHEN, CDR2 SYDVKM. The CDR3 DNA sequence: TGTGCCAGCAGTTTAAGCATATTGGTGGGGGGCCTCCAAGAGACCCAGTACTTC. Its translation is CASSLSILVGGLQETQYF.

The genes are TRBV7-3 and TRBJ2-2; D gene uncertain. V gave up 3 bases and J gave up 10 bases, with 9 bases separating them. CDR3 length equals 12 residues. Germline-derived CDR1 and CDR2 are SGHTA and FQGTGA. CDR3 sequence reads: CASSLKGPELFF. CDR3 DNA: TGTGCCAGCAGCTTGAAGGGTCCGGAGCTGTTTTTT. Combining the CDR3 with reference TRBV7-3 and TRBJ2-2 gives the whole variable domain GAGVSQTPSNKVTEKGKYVELRCDPISGHTALYWYRQSLGQGPEFLIYFQGTGAADDSGLPNDRFFAVRPEGSVSTLKIQRTERGDSAVYLCASSLKGPELFFGEGSRLTVL.

Turning to this clonotype: This may stem from a read error, because a much larger clone lies one nucleotide away. This rearrangement joins TRBV5-4 to TRBJ2-7, with D uncertain. There are 12 residues in the CDR3. Per germline, CDR1 SGHNT and CDR2 YYREEE (reference sequence). CDR3 amino acids: CASSRYSYERYF. CDR3 sequence (DNA): TGTGCCAGCAGCCGATACTCCTACGAGCGGTACTTC.

This clonotype occurred a few times. The gene calls are TRBV7-9 and TRBJ2-5; D gene uncertain. Deletions cut 5 bases from V and 5 bases from J, with 6 bases between. Germline CDR1 SEHNR, CDR2 FQNEAQ (reference sequence). CDR3 length: 11 amino acids. CDR3: CASSLKETQYF. The DNA for the CDR3 is TGTGCCAGCAGCCTCAAGGAGACCCAGTACTTC.

This clonotype was seen repeatedly, ten times or more. The chain recombines TRBV6-2 or TRBV6-3 with TRBJ2-1, with 12 bases aligning to TRBD1. The CDR3 loop spans 20 amino acids. The ends lost 2 bases at V and 0 bases at J; junction bases unmatched: 11. CDR1 and CDR2 from the germline V gene are MNHEY and SVGEGT. The CDR3 DNA reads TGTGCCAGCAGTTACCGGGGACAGGGGGCAAGCGGGAGCTCCTACAATGAGCAGTTCTTC. It encodes CASSYRGQGASGSSYNEQFF.

The chain uses TRBV7-2 and TRBJ2-7; no clear D. The CDR3 loop spans 13 amino acids. Looked up from germline, CDR1 is SGHTA and CDR2 is FQGNSA. Trimming removed 6 bases from V and 4 bases from J, with 13 bases in between. In DNA, the CDR3 is TGTGCCAGCAGTCCGGGTCAGAATTACGAGCAGTACTTC. It is translated as CASSPGQNYEQYF.

There are a few counts of this clonotype. The chain links TRBV20-1 to TRBJ2-5; D might be TRBD1 (5 bases). Germline V CDR1 and CDR2: DFQATT, SNEGSKA (reference sequence). Trimming stripped 7 bases from V and 3 bases from J, with 12 bases between. This CDR3 is 12 amino acids long. CDR3 DNA sequence: TGCAGTGGGCAGGGCAGGGAAGAGACCCAGTACTTC. Translated, it gives CSGQGREETQYF.

This clonotype was picked up a small number of times. The chain is built from TRBV3-1 and TRBJ2-5, with TRBD2 identical over 11 bases. CDR1 and CDR2 from the germline V gene are LGHDT and YNNKEL (reference sequence). Trimming cost V 0 bases and J 7 bases; bases outside gene matches: 10. The CDR3 is made up of 17 amino acids. The CDR3 loop is CASSQDLTSGAGVTQYF. CDR3 coding DNA: TGTGCCAGCAGCCAAGACCTGACTAGCGGGGCCGGGGTGACCCAGTACTTC.

This clonotype has more than one count but fewer than ten. The genes are TRBV12-3 or TRBV12-4 and TRBJ1-1; maybe TRBD1 (5 bases). This CDR3 region has 13 residues. Trimming stripped 4 bases from V and 0 bases from J, with 6 bases between. For the CDR3, the DNA is TGTGCCAGCAGTTGGGGCTTGAACACTGAAGCTTTCTTT. It codes for CASSWGLNTEAFF.

At least ten counts were recorded for this clonotype. The gene calls are TRBV28 and TRBJ2-3; maybe TRBD1 (6 bases). The CDR3 has 14 residues. In germline, CDR1 is MDHEN, CDR2 SYDVKM. V lost 8 bases, J lost 2 bases, and 14 bases lay in between. The CDR3 loop is CASRRTELTDTQYF. For the CDR3, the DNA is TGTGCCAGCCGTAGGACAGAACTCACAGATACGCAGTATTTT.

This clonotype occurred a few times. The rearrangement links TRBV20-1 to TRBJ2-5; TRBD1 might be the D (5 bases). Germline CDR1 and CDR2: DFQATT and SNEGSKA (reference sequence). The CDR3 totals 14 residues. The V gene lost 2 bases and the J gene lost 5 bases, with 15 bases spanning the gap. The CDR3 protein is CSARSRTPGETQYF. CDR3 in DNA: TGCAGTGCTAGATCGCGGACCCCAGGGGAGACCCAGTACTTC.

This clonotype was detected only a few times. Written as DNA, the CDR3 is TGTGCCAGCAGTGAGTCCCGACAGAATACGCAGTATTTT. It codes for CASSESRQNTQYF. J is TRBJ2-3 and V is TRBV2; TRBD1 might be the D (5 bases). Trimming left V 3 bases short and J 7 bases short, with 11 bases between. This CDR3 contains 13 residues. Germline V gene data show CDR1 as SNHLY and CDR2 as FYNNEI.

This clonotype was seen a few times. The genes are TRBV11-2 and TRBJ1-2; D unclear. Germline lookup yields CDR1 SGHAT and CDR2 FQNNGV. V lost 7 bases and J 13 bases, leaving 16 bases between the germline ends. The CDR3 loop spans 11 amino acids. CDR3 coding DNA: TGTGCCAGCAAGGATTATCGGGATGCCACCTTC. It yields the protein CASKDYRDATF.

This clonotype has at least ten counts. The CDR3: CATQGDRGDYGYTF. The DNA for the CDR3 is TGTGCCACCCAAGGTGACAGGGGCGACTATGGCTACACCTTC. The genes are TRBV2 and TRBJ1-2; 8 bases are shared with TRBD1. CDR1 is SNHLY, CDR2 FYNNEI, per germline. The CDR3 has 14 residues. V was clipped by 10 bases and J by 3 bases; unmatched bases: 10.

The chain recombines TRBV12-3 or TRBV12-4 with TRBJ1-2; no firm D call. The CDR3 sequence is 13 residues long. V was shortened by 6 bases and J by 8 bases, with 16 bases between the two germline ends. CDR3 loop: CASSPGPSGGYTF. For the CDR3, the DNA is TGTGCCAGCAGCCCTGGACCCAGTGGGGGCTACACCTTC.

There are a few counts of this clonotype. J is TRBJ1-4 and V is TRBV28, with 7 nucleotides matching TRBD1. This CDR3 spans 15 amino acids. CDR1 and CDR2 (germline): MDHEN, SYDVKM. Trimming cost V 6 bases and J 1 base; bases outside gene matches: 5. CDR3 sequence reads: CASRKGTVTNEKLFF. The CDR3 DNA reads as TGTGCCAGCAGAAAAGGGACAGTAACTAATGAAAAACTGTTTTTT.

This clonotype was seen only a few times. This chain connects TRBV18 to TRBJ2-1; D unclear. The germline CDR1 and CDR2 sequences are KGHSH and LQKENI. Trimming removed 0 bases from V and 2 bases from J, with 14 bases in between. CDR3 length: 17 amino acids. Written as DNA, the CDR3 is TGTGCCAGCTCACCACCTATCTCGAATGGGCCCTACAATGAGCAGTTCTTC. Its protein is CASSPPISNGPYNEQFF.

This clonotype was seen repeatedly, ten times or more. This sequence joins TRBV6-5 and TRBJ2-5, with a tentative D call TRBD2 (6 bases). CDR1 is MNHEY and CDR2 is SVGAGI in the germline V gene. Trimming left V 4 bases short and J 3 bases short, with 15 bases between. This CDR3 region has 15 residues. CDR3 region: CASSSPAGREETQYF. In DNA form, the CDR3 reads TGTGCCAGCAGTTCCCCCGCGGGACGGGAAGAGACCCAGTACTTC.

In this sample, this clonotype turned up many times. The chain uses TRBV28 and TRBJ2-7; 11 bases line up with TRBD2. CDR3 length: 16 amino acids. From germline, CDR1 is MDHEN and CDR2 SYDVKM. After removal of 2 bases from V and 6 bases from J, the junction contained 9 bases not matched to a gene. CDR3: CASSLLRLAGHLEQYF. DNA of the CDR3: TGTGCCAGCAGTTTACTTCGACTAGCGGGACATCTCGAGCAGTACTTC. Using reference TRBV28 and TRBJ2-7 for the parts outside the CDR3, the full variable domain is DVKVTQSSRYLVKRTGEKVFLECVQDMDHENMFWYRQDPGLGLRLIYFSYDVKMKEKGDIPEGYSVSREKKERFSLILESASTNQTSMYLCASSLLRLAGHLEQYFGPGTRLTVT.

This clonotype was counted between two and nine times. CDR3 region: CASSQSAGWIQGEAFF. For the CDR3, the DNA is TGCGCCAGCAGTCAAAGTGCAGGGTGGATCCAAGGTGAAGCTTTCTTT. V is TRBV23-1 and J is TRBJ1-1; the D gene is possibly TRBD1 (5 bases). TRBV23-1 is placed among ORFs of uncertain function. V gave up 2 bases and J gave up 7 bases, with 20 bases separating them. CDR3 length equals 16 residues.

The chain is built from TRBV27 and TRBJ1-6; D not certain. V dropped 4 bases and J dropped 10 bases, with 14 bases sitting between them. This CDR3 spans 14 amino acids. The V gene's germline CDR1 is MNHEY and CDR2 SMNVEV (reference sequence). The CDR3 sequence is CASSSNVDGSPLHF. The CDR3 DNA reads TGTGCCAGCAGTTCTAACGTCGACGGATCACCCCTCCACTTT.

There are a few counts of this clonotype. Here the CDR3 DNA reads TGTGCCAGCAGGACAATCGAGACTAACGGGTACAATGAGCAGTTCTTC. Its translation: CASRTIETNGYNEQFF. V is TRBV6-2 or TRBV6-3 and J is TRBJ2-1; tentatively, D is TRBD2 (5 bases). V was clipped by 6 bases and J by 4 bases, with 19 bases between them. This CDR3 is built from 16 residues. The germline V gene encodes CDR1 MNHEY and CDR2 SVGEGT.

This clonotype was counted only a few times. The chain combines TRBV12-5 with TRBJ2-2; TRBD2 agrees at 7 bases. The CDR3 totals 16 residues. Trimming removed 6 bases from V and 3 bases from J; junction bases left unmatched: 10. The germline V gene has CDR1 LGHNT and CDR2 FRNRAP. The chain's CDR3 is CASGFSRDYYTGELFF. CDR3 sequence (DNA): TGTGCTAGTGGGTTTTCCAGGGACTACTACACCGGGGAGCTGTTTTTT.

Ten or more counts support this clonotype. This chain links TRBV29-1 with TRBJ1-3; D is possibly TRBD1 (6 bases). Trimming left V 4 bases short and J 8 bases short, with 15 bases between. CDR1 is SQVTM, CDR2 ANQGSEA, per germline. CDR3 length: 13 residues. The CDR3 DNA reads as TGCAGCGTTGTGGCAGGGGAGCTGGACACCATATATTTT. Protein product: CSVVAGELDTIYF.

The chain links TRBV28 to TRBJ2-7, with D tentatively TRBD1 (6 bases). Germline V gene sequence: CDR1 MDHEN, CDR2 SYDVKM. The ends were cut back, 4 bases at V and 0 bases at J, with 19 bases in the middle. This CDR3 region has 17 residues. The CDR3 region has the DNA TGTGCCAGCAGTTCAGGGGTATTGCAGGGGAACTCCTACGAGCAGTACTTC. This codes for CASSSGVLQGNSYEQYF.

The chain joins TRBV5-4 to TRBJ1-4; D perhaps matches TRBD1 (5 bases). CDR3 length: 14 amino acids. The V end was cut by 10 bases, the J end by 8 bases, with 21 bases between. From germline, CDR1 is SGHNT and CDR2 YYREEE (reference sequence). CDR3 in DNA: TGTGCCTGGGGCAGGCACTCGAAGGGAGAAAAACTGTTTTTT. Its protein is CAWGRHSKGEKLFF. The variable domain in full, completed from reference TRBV5-4 and TRBJ1-4, reads ETGVTQSPTHLIKTRGQQVTLRCSSQSGHNTVSWYQQALGQGPQFIFQYYREEENGRGNFPPRFSGLQFPNYSSELNVNALELDDSALYLCAWGRHSKGEKLFFGSGTQLSVL.

The V and J genes are TRBV27 and TRBJ2-7, with 10 bases matching TRBD1. Per germline, CDR1 MNHEY and CDR2 SMNVEV (reference sequence). Germline trimming cut 7 bases from V and 0 bases from J; bases unmatched to any gene: 9. The CDR3 contains 16 residues. The CDR3 reads CASNPDRGCYSYEQYF. The DNA of the CDR3 is TGTGCCAGCAACCCGGACAGGGGGTGCTACTCCTACGAGCAGTACTTC.